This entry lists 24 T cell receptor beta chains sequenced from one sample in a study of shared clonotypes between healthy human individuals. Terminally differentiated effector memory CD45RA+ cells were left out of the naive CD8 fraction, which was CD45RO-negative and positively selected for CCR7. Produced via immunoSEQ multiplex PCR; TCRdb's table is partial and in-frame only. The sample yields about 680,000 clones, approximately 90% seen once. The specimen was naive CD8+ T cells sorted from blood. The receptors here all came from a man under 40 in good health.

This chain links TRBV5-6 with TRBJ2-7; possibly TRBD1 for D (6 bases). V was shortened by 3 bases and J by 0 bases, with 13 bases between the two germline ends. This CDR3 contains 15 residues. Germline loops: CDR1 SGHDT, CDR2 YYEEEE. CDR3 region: CASSSFRDNSYEQYF. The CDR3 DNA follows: TGTGCCAGCAGCTCTTTCAGGGACAACTCCTACGAGCAGTACTTC.

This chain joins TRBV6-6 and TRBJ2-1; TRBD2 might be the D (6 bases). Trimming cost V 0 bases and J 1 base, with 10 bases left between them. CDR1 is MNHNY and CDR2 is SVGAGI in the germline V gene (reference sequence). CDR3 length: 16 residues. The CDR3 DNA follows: TGTGCCAGCAGTTACTCAGTCGCGGGATCCTACAATGAGCAGTTCTTC. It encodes CASSYSVAGSYNEQFF.

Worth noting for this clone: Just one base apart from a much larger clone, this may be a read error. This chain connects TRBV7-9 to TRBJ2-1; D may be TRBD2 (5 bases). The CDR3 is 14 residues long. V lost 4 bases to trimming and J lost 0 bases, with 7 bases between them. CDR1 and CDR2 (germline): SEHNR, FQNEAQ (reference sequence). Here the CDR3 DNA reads TGTGCCAGCAGCTACCGGGACTCCTACAATGAGCAGTTCTTC. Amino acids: CASSYRDSYNEQFF.

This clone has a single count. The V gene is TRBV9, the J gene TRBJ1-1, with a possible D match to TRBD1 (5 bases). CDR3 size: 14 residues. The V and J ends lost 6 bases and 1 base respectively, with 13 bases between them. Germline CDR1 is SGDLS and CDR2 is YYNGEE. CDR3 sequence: CASNTPGTNTEAFF. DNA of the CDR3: TGTGCCAGCAATACTCCAGGGACGAACACTGAAGCTTTCTTT.

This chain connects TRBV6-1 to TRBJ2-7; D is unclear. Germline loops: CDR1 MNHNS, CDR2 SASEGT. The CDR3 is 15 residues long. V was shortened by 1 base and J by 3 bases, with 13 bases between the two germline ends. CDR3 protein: CASSEVGSGFYEQYF. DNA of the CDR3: TGTGCCAGCAGTGAAGTGGGTTCTGGCTTCTACGAGCAGTACTTC.

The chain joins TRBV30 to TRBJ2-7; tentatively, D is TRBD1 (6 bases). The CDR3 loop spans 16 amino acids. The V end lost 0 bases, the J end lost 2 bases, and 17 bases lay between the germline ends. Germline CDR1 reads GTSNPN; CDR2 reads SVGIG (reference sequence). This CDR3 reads CAWSVLGQPSPYEQYF. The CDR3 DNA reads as TGTGCCTGGAGTGTACTCGGACAGCCCTCCCCCTACGAGCAGTACTTC.

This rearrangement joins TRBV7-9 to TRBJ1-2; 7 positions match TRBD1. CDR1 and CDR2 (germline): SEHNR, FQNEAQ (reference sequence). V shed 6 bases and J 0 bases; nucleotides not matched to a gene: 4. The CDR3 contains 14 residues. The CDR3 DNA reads TGTGCCAGCAGTCGGGACAGAGCTAACTATGGCTACACCTTC. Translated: CASSRDRANYGYTF.

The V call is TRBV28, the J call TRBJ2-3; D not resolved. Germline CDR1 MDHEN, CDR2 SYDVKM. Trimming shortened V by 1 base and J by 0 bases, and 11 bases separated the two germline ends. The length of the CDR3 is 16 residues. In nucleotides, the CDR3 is TGTGCCAGCAGTTTATACCCGGGCGCTAGCACAGATACGCAGTATTTT. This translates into CASSLYPGASTDTQYF. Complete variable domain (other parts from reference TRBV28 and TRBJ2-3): DVKVTQSSRYLVKRTGEKVFLECVQDMDHENMFWYRQDPGLGLRLIYFSYDVKMKEKGDIPEGYSVSREKKERFSLILESASTNQTSMYLCASSLYPGASTDTQYFGPGTRLTVL.

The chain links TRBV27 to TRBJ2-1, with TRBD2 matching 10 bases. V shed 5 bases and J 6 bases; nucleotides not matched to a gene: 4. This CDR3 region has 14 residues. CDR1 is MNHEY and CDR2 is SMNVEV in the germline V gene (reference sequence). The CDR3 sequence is CASSSSGRTNEQFF. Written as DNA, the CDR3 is TGTGCCAGCAGTAGTAGCGGGAGGACCAATGAGCAGTTCTTC.

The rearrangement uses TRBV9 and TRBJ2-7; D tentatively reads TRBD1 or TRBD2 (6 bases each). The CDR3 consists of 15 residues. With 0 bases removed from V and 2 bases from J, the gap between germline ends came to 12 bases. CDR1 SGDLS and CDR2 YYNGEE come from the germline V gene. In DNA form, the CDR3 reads TGTGCCAGCAGCGTAGGAGGGGGGATGGCCTACGAGCAGTACTTC. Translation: CASSVGGGMAYEQYF.

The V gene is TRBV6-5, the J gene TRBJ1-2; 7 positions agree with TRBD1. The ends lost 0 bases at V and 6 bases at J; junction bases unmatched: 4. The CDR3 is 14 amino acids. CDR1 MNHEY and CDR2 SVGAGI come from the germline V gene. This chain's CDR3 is CASSYSGGLDGYTF. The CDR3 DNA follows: TGTGCCAGCAGTTACTCAGGGGGCTTAGATGGCTACACCTTC.

The CDR3 reads CASSESNLAETYEQYF. The CDR3 nucleotides read TGCGCCAGCAGTGAGTCGAACCTAGCGGAGACCTACGAGCAGTACTTC. The rearrangement links TRBV10-1 to TRBJ2-7; 7 positions match TRBD2. Trimming at V came to 0 bases and at J to 2 bases, leaving 7 bases not matched to a gene. Germline-derived CDR1 and CDR2 are WNHNN and SYGVQD (reference sequence). The CDR3 is 16 amino acids.

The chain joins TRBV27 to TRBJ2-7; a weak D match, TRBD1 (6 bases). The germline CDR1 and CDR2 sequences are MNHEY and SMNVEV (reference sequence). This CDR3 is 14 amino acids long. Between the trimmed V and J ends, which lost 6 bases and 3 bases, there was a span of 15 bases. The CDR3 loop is CASSFGTNLYEQYF. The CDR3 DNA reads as TGTGCCAGCAGCTTCGGGACAAATCTCTACGAGCAGTACTTC.

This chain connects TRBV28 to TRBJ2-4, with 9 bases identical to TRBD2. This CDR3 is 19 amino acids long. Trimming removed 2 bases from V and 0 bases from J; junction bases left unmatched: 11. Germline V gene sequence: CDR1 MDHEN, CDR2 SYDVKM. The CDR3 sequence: CASSLQAGGPGLAKNIQYF. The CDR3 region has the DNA TGTGCCAGCAGTTTACAGGCGGGAGGGCCGGGGCTAGCCAAAAACATTCAGTACTTC.

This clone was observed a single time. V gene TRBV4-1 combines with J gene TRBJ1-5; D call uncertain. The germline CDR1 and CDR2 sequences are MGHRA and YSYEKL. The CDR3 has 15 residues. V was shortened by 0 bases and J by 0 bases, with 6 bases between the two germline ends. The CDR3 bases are TGCGCCAGCAGCCAAGAGTGGGGTAGCAATCAGCCCCAGCATTTT. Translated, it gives CASSQEWGSNQPQHF.

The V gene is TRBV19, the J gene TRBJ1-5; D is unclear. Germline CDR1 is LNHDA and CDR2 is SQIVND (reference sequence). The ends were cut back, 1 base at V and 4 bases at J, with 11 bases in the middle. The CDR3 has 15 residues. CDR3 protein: CASSIASLGNQPQHF. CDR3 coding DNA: TGTGCCAGTAGTATAGCCTCGTTGGGAAATCAGCCCCAGCATTTT.

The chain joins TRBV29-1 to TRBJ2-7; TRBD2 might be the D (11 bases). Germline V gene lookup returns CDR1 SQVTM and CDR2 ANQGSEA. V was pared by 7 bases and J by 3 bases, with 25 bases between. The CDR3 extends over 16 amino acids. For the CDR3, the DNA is TGCAGCGCAAGGACAGGGGGAGGACTAGCGGGCTACGAGCAGTACTTC. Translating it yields CSARTGGGLAGYEQYF.

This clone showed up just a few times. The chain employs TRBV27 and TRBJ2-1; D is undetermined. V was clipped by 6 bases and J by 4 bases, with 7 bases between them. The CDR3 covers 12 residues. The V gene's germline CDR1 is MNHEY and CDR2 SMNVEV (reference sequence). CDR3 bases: TGTGCCAGCAGCCCGTCTTACAATGAGCAGTTCTTC. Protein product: CASSPSYNEQFF.

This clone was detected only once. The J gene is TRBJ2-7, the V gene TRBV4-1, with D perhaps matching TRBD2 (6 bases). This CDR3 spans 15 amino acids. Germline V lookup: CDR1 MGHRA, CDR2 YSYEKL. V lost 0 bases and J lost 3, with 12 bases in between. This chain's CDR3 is CASSQERAGSYEQYF. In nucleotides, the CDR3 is TGCGCCAGCAGCCAAGAGAGGGCCGGGAGCTACGAGCAGTACTTC.

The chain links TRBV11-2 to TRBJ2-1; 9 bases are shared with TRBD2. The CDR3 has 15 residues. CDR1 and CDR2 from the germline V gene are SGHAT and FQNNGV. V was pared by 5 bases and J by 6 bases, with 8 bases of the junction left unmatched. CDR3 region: CASSGPSGDPNEQFF. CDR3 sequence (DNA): TGTGCCAGCAGCGGTCCTAGCGGGGATCCCAATGAGCAGTTCTTC.

The CDR3 is CASTNSFGLAVYEQYF. As DNA, the CDR3 is TGTGCCAGCACCAACTCATTTGGACTAGCGGTGTACGAGCAGTACTTC. V is TRBV7-9 and J is TRBJ2-7; TRBD2 matches 10 bases. With 7 bases clipped from V and 4 bases from J, the junction kept 13 bases outside the gene matches. CDR3 length: 16 amino acids. CDR1 is SEHNR, CDR2 FQNEAQ, per germline (reference sequence). Supplemented by reference TRBV7-9 and TRBJ2-7, the full variable domain reads DTGVSQNPRHKITKRGQNVTFRCDPISEHNRLYWYRQTLGQGPEFLTYFQNEAQLEKSRLLSDRFSAERPKGSFSTLEIQRTEQGDSAMYLCASTNSFGLAVYEQYFGPGTRLTVT.

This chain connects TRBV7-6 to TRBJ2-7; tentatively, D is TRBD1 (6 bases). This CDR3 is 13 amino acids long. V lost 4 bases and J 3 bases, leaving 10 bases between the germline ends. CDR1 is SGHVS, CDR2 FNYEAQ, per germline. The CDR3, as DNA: TGTGCCAGCAGCTCCAACAGGGACTACGAGCAGTACTTC. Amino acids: CASSSNRDYEQYF.

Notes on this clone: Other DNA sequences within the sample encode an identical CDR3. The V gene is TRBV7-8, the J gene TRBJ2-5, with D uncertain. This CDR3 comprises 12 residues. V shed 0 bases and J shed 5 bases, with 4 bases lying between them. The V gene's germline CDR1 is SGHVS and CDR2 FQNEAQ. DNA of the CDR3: TGTGCCAGCAGCTTAGCGCTGGAGACCCAGTACTTC. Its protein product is CASSLALETQYF.

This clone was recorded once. The chain's CDR3 is CASSYVPGGVEAFF. The CDR3 nucleotides read TGTGCCAGCAGTTACGTTCCAGGGGGGGTTGAAGCTTTCTTT. The chain uses TRBV6-6 and TRBJ1-1; 7 bases are shared with TRBD1. This CDR3 has 14 residues. Germline CDR1 is MNHNY and CDR2 is SVGAGI (reference sequence). J was trimmed by 7 bases and V by 2 bases; bases with no gene match: 7.